The source of this T cell receptor beta chain is a study of neoadjuvant anti-PD-1 for oral cavity cancer. Across the whole study: Patients without progression got a fourth dose around day 43.

Overall study results and limits: TCR analyses covered only a few patients per response group. Post-nivolumab, blood T cell clonality was significantly elevated in non-responders.

To note about this clone: Its antigen is undetermined.

The CDR3 has 14 amino acids. Trimming removed 4 bases from V and 10 bases from J; junction bases left unmatched: 6. CDR1 and CDR2 from the germline V gene are SGHNT and YENEEA. Blood libraries mostly used roughly 0.5 ug genomic DNA, six replicates each. Repertoires were generated with immunoSEQ multiplex PCR, while TCRdb's copy carries only in-frame clones and drops some. In the table there are 30,000 to 35,000 clones, around nine tenths of which are singletons. This clonotype originated in a person aged 40-85 years with oral cavity squamous cell carcinoma. Source: PBMCs, taken before nivolumab (anti-PD-1) treatment. The chain combines TRBV11-3 with TRBJ2-2; 10 positions match TRBD1. CDR3 coding DNA: TGTGCCAGCAGCTCCAGGACAGGGGGGACGGAGCTGTTTTTT. Amino acid sequence: CASSSRTGGTELFF. Complete variable domain (other parts from reference TRBV11-3 and TRBJ2-2): EAGVVQSPRYKIIEKKQPVAFWCNPISGHNTLYWYLQNLGQGPELLIRYENEEAVDDSQLPKDRFSAERLKGVDSTLKIQPAELGDSAVYLCASSSRTGGTELFFGEGSRLTVL.